Each of the 28 T cell receptor beta chains below was sequenced from the same sample in a study of beta chain features in type 1 diabetes. The study reverse transcribed the entire isolated RNA, so it sequenced expressed TCRB transcripts. Sequenced by immunoSEQ multiplex PCR; TCRdb stores in-frame clones only, minus some. The sample shows 200,000 to 250,000 clones, 9.6% of them seen only once. Material: naive CD4+ T cells from blood. The receptors originated from a woman in her late teens or twenties in good health.

This clone was observed at least ten times. This rearrangement joins TRBV30 to TRBJ2-7; 9 nucleotides align to TRBD1. Germline CDR1 GTSNPN, CDR2 SVGIG (reference sequence). This CDR3 contains 11 residues. This CDR3 is CASDRGYEQYF. The CDR3 DNA reads as TGTGCGTCGGACAGGGGCTACGAGCAGTACTTC.

This clone was counted ten times or more. At one of its ends the junction is not consistent with the germline gene, which may arise from a read error. The chain carries TRBV29-1 and TRBJ2-1, with 7 bases fitting TRBD1. The V gene's germline CDR1 is SQVTM and CDR2 ANQGSEA. The CDR3 contains 13 residues. Here the CDR3 reads CSVEGRGFVEQFF. As DNA, the CDR3 is TGCAGCGTGGAAGGCAGGGGGTTTGTTGAGCAGTTCTTC.

The rearrangement links TRBV4-2 to TRBJ1-4, with D uncertain. Germline V gene sequence: CDR1 LGHNA, CDR2 YNFKEQ. V lost 0 bases and J lost 6, with 11 bases in between. This CDR3 contains 15 residues. The CDR3 sequence: CASSQERDGYEKLFF. Written as DNA, the CDR3 is TGTGCCAGCAGCCAAGAGAGGGATGGGTATGAAAAACTGTTTTTT.

This clone has just a few counts. The rearrangement links TRBV29-1 to TRBJ1-5; 7 bases are a match to TRBD1. J gave up 2 bases and V 5 bases, and 9 bases lay outside the gene matches. The CDR3 has 15 amino acids. The germline CDR1 and CDR2 sequences are SQVTM and ANQGSEA. The CDR3 here is CSVQTGNRRNQPQHF. For the CDR3, the DNA is TGCAGCGTTCAGACAGGGAATCGTCGCAATCAGCCCCAGCATTTT.

This clone occurred many times. The chain carries TRBV5-6 and TRBJ2-3; D is ambiguous. Deletions cut 0 bases from V and 1 base from J, with 12 bases between. There are 16 residues in the CDR3. The germline V gene has CDR1 SGHDT and CDR2 YYEEEE. The CDR3 protein is CASSLVSASGTDTQYF. In DNA form, the CDR3 reads TGTGCCAGCAGCTTGGTCAGCGCGTCTGGCACAGATACGCAGTATTTT.

Worth noting for this clone: Sequence at one end of the junction differs from germline and may be a read error. CDR3 nucleotides: TGTGCCAGCAGCTTGCGGACTAGCAGAGATACGCAGTATTTT. Amino acids: CASSLRTSRDTQYF. This sequence joins TRBV5-5 and TRBJ2-3, with 8 bases fitting TRBD2. Germline V gene lookup returns CDR1 SGHKS and CDR2 YYEKEE (reference sequence). CDR3 length equals 14 residues.

The table lists this clone with a few counts. This chain links TRBV30 with TRBJ2-2, with D possibly matching TRBD1 (5 bases). V dropped 1 base and J dropped 1 base, with 13 bases sitting between them. This CDR3 region has 16 residues. Germline V CDR1 and CDR2: GTSNPN, SVGIG (reference sequence). The CDR3 sequence: CAWSGGRTLNTGELFF. In nucleotides, the CDR3 is TGTGCCTGGAGTGGGGGCAGGACCCTGAACACCGGGGAGCTGTTTTTT.

J is TRBJ1-1 and V is TRBV5-1; the D is unclear. This CDR3 comprises 13 residues. Trimming cost V 4 bases and J 12 bases, with 19 bases left between them. Looked up from germline, CDR1 is SGHRS and CDR2 is YFSETQ. Here the CDR3 DNA reads TGCGCCAGCAGCGGTGGTCCGCCGGAGACTTCTTTCTTT. This translates into CASSGGPPETSFF.

The chain carries TRBV5-1 and TRBJ2-1; 8 bases are shared with TRBD2. Per germline, CDR1 SGHRS and CDR2 YFSETQ. The CDR3 extends over 16 amino acids. V lost 3 bases, J lost 0 bases, and 5 bases stayed unmatched. The CDR3 sequence: CASSSGLGSSYNEQFF. CDR3 nucleotides: TGCGCCAGCAGCTCGGGACTAGGGAGCTCCTACAATGAGCAGTTCTTC.

This chain joins TRBV5-1 and TRBJ1-1, with TRBD1 matching 12 bases. This CDR3 is 16 amino acids long. Trimming cost V 4 bases and J 5 bases; bases outside gene matches: 9. Germline lookup yields CDR1 SGHRS and CDR2 YFSETQ. As DNA, the CDR3 is TGCGCCAGCAGCCGCCAGGGACAGGGGGCCGAGACTGAAGCTTTCTTT. Amino acid sequence: CASSRQGQGAETEAFF.

This clone was observed a few times. The chain recombines TRBV7-6 with TRBJ2-7; the D gene is possibly TRBD1 (5 bases). Germline V gives CDR1 SGHVS, CDR2 FNYEAQ. The CDR3 runs to 13 residues. V was clipped by 2 bases and J by 4 bases, with 9 bases between them. The CDR3 coding sequence is TGTGCCAGCAGCTTAAGCTCAGGGTACGAGCAGTACTTC. As protein: CASSLSSGYEQYF.

The rearrangement uses TRBV5-1 and TRBJ2-3; D might be TRBD1 (5 bases). V lost 4 bases, J lost 0 bases, and 12 bases lay in between. The CDR3 has 15 amino acids. Germline V gives CDR1 SGHRS, CDR2 YFSETQ. Here the CDR3 DNA reads TGCGCCAGCAGCCGAGACAGTCTGAGCACAGATACGCAGTATTTT. Translation gives CASSRDSLSTDTQYF.

There are many counts of this clone. The V gene is TRBV30, the J gene TRBJ2-6; 10 positions agree with TRBD1. Germline values: CDR1 GTSNPN, CDR2 SVGIG (reference sequence). The CDR3 spans 18 residues. The V gene end was trimmed by 0 bases and the J gene end by 1 base; junction bases not matched to a gene: 6. Written as DNA, the CDR3 is TGTGCCTGGAGTGTACGGGACAGGGGCCCATCTGGGGCCAACGTCCTGACTTTC. Translated, it gives CAWSVRDRGPSGANVLTF.

This CDR3 reads CASSVDRGNTGELFF. CDR3 nucleotides: TGTGCCAGCAGTGTCGACAGGGGCAACACCGGGGAGCTGTTTTTT. This chain joins TRBV6-1 and TRBJ2-2, with TRBD1 matching over 8 bases. From germline, CDR1 is MNHNS and CDR2 SASEGT. This CDR3 has 15 residues. Trimming removed 4 bases from V and 2 bases from J; junction bases left unmatched: 3.

This chain connects TRBV2 to TRBJ2-2; D perhaps matches TRBD2 (7 bases). The germline V gene has CDR1 SNHLY and CDR2 FYNNEI. The V end was cut by 3 bases, the J end by 4 bases, with 12 bases between. The CDR3 spans 15 residues. The CDR3 nucleotides read TGTGCCAGCAGTGAGTGGAGGGGGGGCACCGGGGAGCTGTTTTTT. This codes for CASSEWRGGTGELFF.

CDR3 protein: CASRRDRDNSPLHF. CDR3 DNA: TGTGCCAGCAGACGAGACAGGGATAATTCACCCCTCCACTTT. This chain joins TRBV6-1 and TRBJ1-6; 7 bases are shared with TRBD1. From germline, CDR1 is MNHNS and CDR2 SASEGT. The CDR3 consists of 14 residues. V lost 6 bases and J lost 5; bases outside the gene matches: 4.

The chain is built from TRBV30 and TRBJ2-7; D remains ambiguous. The CDR3 is made up of 12 amino acids. The V and J ends lost 1 base and 3 bases respectively, with 7 bases between them. Germline V CDR1 and CDR2: GTSNPN, SVGIG (reference sequence). CDR3 residues: CAWSATSYEQYF. CDR3 DNA sequence: TGTGCCTGGAGTGCGACAAGCTACGAGCAGTACTTC.

The rearrangement joins TRBV25-1 to TRBJ2-5; tentatively, D is TRBD1 (6 bases). Germline assignment: CDR1 MGHDK and CDR2 SYGVNS. V was pared by 4 bases and J by 1 base, with 16 bases between. CDR3 length equals 16 residues. The CDR3 is CASSAPPGRGQETQYF. CDR3 coding DNA: TGTGCCAGCAGTGCCCCGCCCGGCAGGGGCCAAGAGACCCAGTACTTC. The full variable domain, rest sourced from reference TRBV25-1 and TRBJ2-5, is EADIYQTPRYLVIGTGKKITLECSQTMGHDKMYWYQQDPGMELHLIHYSYGVNSTEKGDLSSESTVSRIRTEHFPLTLESARPSHTSQYLCASSAPPGRGQETQYFGPGTRLLVL.

This sequence joins TRBV14 and TRBJ1-1, with 8 bases that match TRBD1. This CDR3 has 17 residues. Germline CDR1 reads SGHDN; CDR2 reads FVKESK. V was clipped by 0 bases and J by 1 base; unmatched bases: 7. CDR3: CASSQDPQGAPNTEAFF. For the CDR3, the DNA is TGTGCCAGCAGCCAAGACCCTCAGGGGGCCCCGAACACTGAAGCTTTCTTT.

The count of this clone is one. This chain uses TRBV5-1 with TRBJ1-4; 8 bases agree with TRBD1. The CDR3 covers 16 residues. CDR1 is SGHRS and CDR2 is YFSETQ in the germline V gene. Trimming took 4 bases from V and 8 from J; bases not matched to a gene: 13. The CDR3 region has the DNA TGCGCCAGCAGCCCAACGAATGACAGGGGAAGGGAAAAACTGTTTTTT. This gives the protein CASSPTNDRGREKLFF.

This clone was counted between two and nine times. The rearrangement uses TRBV4-1 and TRBJ2-5; 13 positions match TRBD2. The CDR3 spans 16 residues. J lost 5 bases, V lost 3 bases, and 6 bases had no gene match. Germline V CDR1 and CDR2: MGHRA, YSYEKL. CDR3 DNA sequence: TGCGCCAGCAGCCAGGATGGGACTAGCGGGAAGGAGACCCAGTACTTC. This codes for CASSQDGTSGKETQYF.

This chain links TRBV5-4 with TRBJ1-5, with 10 nucleotides matching TRBD1. Per the germline V gene, CDR1 is SGHNT and CDR2 is YYREEE (reference sequence). This CDR3 has 15 residues. V lost 4 bases, J lost 3 bases, and 4 bases stayed unmatched. DNA for the CDR3: TGTGCCAGCAGCCCCGGGACAGGGGTCAATCAGCCCCAGCATTTT. Translation gives CASSPGTGVNQPQHF.

This clone was seen a handful of times. This chain uses TRBV2 with TRBJ2-7; the D gene is possibly TRBD1 (6 bases). Germline assignment: CDR1 SNHLY and CDR2 FYNNEI. This CDR3 has 12 residues. Trimming shortened V by 10 bases and J by 4 bases, and 14 bases separated the two germline ends. The CDR3 sequence is CAIKDSQYEQYF. The CDR3 nucleotides read TGTGCCATTAAGGACAGTCAATACGAGCAGTACTTC.

The J gene is TRBJ2-2, the V gene TRBV6-5; 10 bases are a match to TRBD2. V was pared by 4 bases and J by 1 base, with 3 bases of the junction left unmatched. This CDR3 comprises 16 residues. Germline V lookup: CDR1 MNHEY, CDR2 SVGAGI. The CDR3 region has the DNA TGTGCCAGCAGTTTTCTAGCGGGAGTGAACACCGGGGAGCTGTTTTTT. Amino acid sequence: CASSFLAGVNTGELFF.

V usage is TRBV11-2 and J usage is TRBJ2-3; TRBD1 aligns across 7 bases. The germline gives CDR1 SGHAT, CDR2 FQNNGV. The V gene end was trimmed by 5 bases and the J gene end by 4 bases; junction bases not matched to a gene: 6. This CDR3 is built from 14 residues. The CDR3 DNA follows: TGTGCCAGCAGCCCTCGGGACAGTTCAGATACGCAGTATTTT. Encoded protein: CASSPRDSSDTQYF. The full variable domain, with the rest looked up from reference TRBV11-2 and TRBJ2-3, is EAGVAQSPRYKIIEKRQSVAFWCNPISGHATLYWYQQILGQGPKLLIQFQNNGVVDDSQLPKDRFSAERLKGVDSTLKIQPAKLEDSAVYLCASSPRDSSDTQYFGPGTRLTVL.

As for this clone: The DNA is omitted, as the CDR3 cannot be located on it reliably, and the CDR3 follows TCRdb's listing. CDR3 in amino acids: CASSRWGQGSGNTIYF. The gene calls are TRBV21-1 and TRBJ1-3; TRBD1, as called in the table, went unchecked against the DNA. TRBV21-1 is shown as a pseudogene. The CDR3 contains 16 residues when both ends are counted.

The chain uses TRBV7-2 and TRBJ1-4, with D possibly TRBD1 on 5 matching bases. Germline V gene lookup returns CDR1 SGHTA and CDR2 FQGNSA. The CDR3 is 16 residues long. V lost 4 bases to trimming and J lost 2 bases, with 14 bases between them. The CDR3 protein is CASSSETAGTNEKLFF. Written as DNA, the CDR3 is TGTGCCAGCAGCTCTGAAACGGCAGGGACTAATGAAAAACTGTTTTTT.

A remark on this clone: The same CDR3 is also encoded by other DNA sequences in this sample. This sequence joins TRBV5-1 and TRBJ2-1, with unresolved D. Trimming took 0 bases from V and 1 from J, leaving 2 bases between them. The CDR3 has 13 amino acids. Germline CDR1 is SGHRS and CDR2 is YFSETQ. This CDR3 reads CASSLASYNEQFF. CDR3 sequence (DNA): TGCGCCAGCAGCTTGGCTTCCTACAATGAGCAGTTCTTC.